This T cell receptor (beta chain) was retrieved from a study of shared clonotypes between healthy human individuals. Study details: Per donor, three plates held CD4 naive cells, three held CD4 memory, two held CD8 naive and one held CD8 memory. Overall study findings and caveats: Across a handful of donors, naive CD4 shared 4.5% to 6%, naive CD8 3.5% to 4%, memory CD4 roughly 2.5%, memory CD8 0.4% to 0.5%. As a rule, naive subsets had a larger estimated richness than memory subsets.

Generated by immunoSEQ multiplex PCR, the TCRdb table keeps only in-frame clones and is missing some. The sample contains more than 400,000 clones, almost 97% of which appear only once. As concerns this clone: What it recognizes is unknown.

V was clipped by 6 bases and J by 6 bases; unmatched bases: 5. CDR1 and CDR2 from the germline V gene are MNHEY and SVGAGI. This CDR3 has 14 residues. The V and J genes are TRBV6-5 and TRBJ2-1; 10 nucleotides align to TRBD1. This TCR was recovered from a woman under 40 in good health. The sequencing input was naive CD4+ T cells sorted from blood. The subset was: CD45RA+ positively selected. The CDR3 here is CASRRDRGGNEQFF. The CDR3 nucleotides read TGTGCCAGCAGGCGGGACAGGGGTGGCAATGAGCAGTTCTTC.